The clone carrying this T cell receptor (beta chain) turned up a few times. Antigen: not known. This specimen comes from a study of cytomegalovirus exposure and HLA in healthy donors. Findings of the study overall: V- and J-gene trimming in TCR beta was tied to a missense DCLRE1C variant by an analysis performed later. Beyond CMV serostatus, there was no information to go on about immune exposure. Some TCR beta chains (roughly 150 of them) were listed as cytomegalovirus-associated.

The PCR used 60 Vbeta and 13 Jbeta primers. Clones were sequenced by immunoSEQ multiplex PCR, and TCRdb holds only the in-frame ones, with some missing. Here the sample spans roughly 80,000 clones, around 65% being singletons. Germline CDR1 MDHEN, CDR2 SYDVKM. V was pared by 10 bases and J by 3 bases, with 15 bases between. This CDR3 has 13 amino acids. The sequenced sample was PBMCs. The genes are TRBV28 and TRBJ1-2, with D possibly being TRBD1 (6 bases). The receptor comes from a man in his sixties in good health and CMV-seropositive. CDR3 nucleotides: TGTGCCATCCCAACAGGGAACGACTATGGCTACACCTTC. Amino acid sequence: CAIPTGNDYGYTF.